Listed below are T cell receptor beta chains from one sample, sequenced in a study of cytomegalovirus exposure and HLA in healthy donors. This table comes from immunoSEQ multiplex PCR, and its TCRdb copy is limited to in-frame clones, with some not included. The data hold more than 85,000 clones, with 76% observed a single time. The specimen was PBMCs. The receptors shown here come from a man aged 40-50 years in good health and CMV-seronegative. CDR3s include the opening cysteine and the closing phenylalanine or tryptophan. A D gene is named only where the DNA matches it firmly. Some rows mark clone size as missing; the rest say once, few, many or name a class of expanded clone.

TGTGCCAGCAGTGGGGGAGGGGTTCCAACTAATGAAAAACTGTTTTTT	CASSGGGVPTNEKLFF	TRBJ1-4	TRBV25-1	-	-
TGTGCCAGCAGCCGAGGGGACAGGAGGCGGGAAAAACTGTTTTTT	CASSRGDRRREKLFF	TRBJ1-4	TRBV5-8	-	TRBD1
TGCGCCAGCACGGGGGGTTGGGATGAAAAACTGTTTTTT	CASTGGWDEKLFF	TRBJ1-4	TRBV10-1	-	-
TGTGCCAGCAGCCAAGACTTTGGAAACACCATATATTTT	CASSQDFGNTIYF	TRBJ1-3	TRBV14	-	-
TGTGCCAGCAGTTACGGAGGCGAGCAGTACTTC	CASSYGGEQYF	TRBJ2-7	TRBV27	-	-
TGTGCCAGCAGCTTAACCGCACAGACCCACGAGCAGTACTTC	CASSLTAQTHEQYF	TRBJ2-7	TRBV7-2	-	-
TGTGCCTGGAGTCGCCTCTCACCCTTCTCCGGCTCCTACGAGCAGTACTTC	CAWSRLSPFSGSYEQYF	TRBJ2-7	TRBV30	-	-
TGTGCCAGCTCCTCCGTCACGGGAGGGGAGACCCAGTACTTC	CASSSVTGGETQYF	TRBJ2-5	TRBV28	-	TRBD2
TGTGCCAGCAGCTTATCAAGCGGGCTCTTTTCTGAGCAGTTCTTC	CASSLSSGLFSEQFF	TRBJ2-1	TRBV5-6	once	-
TGTGCCAGCAGCGAAGACAGGGGAGGCACCGGGGAGCTGTTTTTT	CASSEDRGGTGELFF	TRBJ2-2	TRBV28	-	TRBD1
TGTGCCAGCAGCTTGGGAGTACGGAGCTCCTACAATGAGCAGTTCTTC	CASSLGVRSSYNEQFF	TRBJ2-1	TRBV5-8	-	-
TGTGCCAGCATCCAGGGACAGGGGGCTGGCTACAATGAGCAGTTCTTC	CASIQGQGAGYNEQFF	TRBJ2-1	TRBV6-6	-	TRBD1
TGTGCCAGCAGCGAAGACAGTAACTATGGCTACACCTTC	CASSEDSNYGYTF	TRBJ1-2	TRBV5-6	once	-
TGTGCCAGCAGCCACAAGGGGGCGCGGGGGGCCACAGATACGCAGTATTTT	CASSHKGARGATDTQYF	TRBJ2-3	TRBV5-8	-	-
TGTGCCAGTAGTTGGACTATCAATCAGCCCCAGCATTTT	CASSWTINQPQHF	TRBJ1-5	TRBV19	-	-
TGTGCCAGCAGCTCACACAGGGGAGCACGCGAGCAGTACTTC	CASSSHRGAREQYF	TRBJ2-7	TRBV9	-	TRBD1
TGTGCCAGCTCACCATCAGCCAGGCAAGAGACCCAGTACTTC	CASSPSARQETQYF	TRBJ2-5	TRBV18	-	-
TGTGCCAGTAGCCTATCGTCGACTAACTATGGCTACACCTTC	CASSLSSTNYGYTF	TRBJ1-2	TRBV19	-	-
TGTGCCAGTAGCCGGGACGCCGGGACTAGCGTCCTAACCGGGGAGCTGTTTTTT	CASSRDAGTSVLTGELFF	TRBJ2-2	TRBV19	once	TRBD2
TGCGCCAGCAGCCAATATGGGGGGGGTCAGCAGTACTTC	CASSQYGGGQQYF	TRBJ2-7	TRBV4-3	few	TRBD2
TGTGCCAGCAGCTTAGATCGGGCTAGCCGGGGGAGTAGGACCCAGTACTTC	CASSLDRASRGSRTQYF	TRBJ2-5	TRBV11-2	-	-
TGTGCCAGCAGCCAACGGAGCGGGGGGGACACGGGGGAGCTGTTTTTT	CASSQRSGGDTGELFF	TRBJ2-2	TRBV14	-	TRBD2
TGTGCCAGCGGGGAGACAGGGGGCTACAATGAGCAGTTCTTC	CASGETGGYNEQFF	TRBJ2-1	TRBV2	-	TRBD1
TGCGCCAGCAGCCAAGGGGAGGCTAGCGGTCTAAGTGGTGAGACCCAGTACTTC	CASSQGEASGLSGETQYF	TRBJ2-5	TRBV4-3	few	TRBD2
TGCGCCAGCAGCCAAGAGGGAGGTAGCTCCTACAATGAGCAGTTCTTC	CASSQEGGSSYNEQFF	TRBJ2-1	TRBV4-1	-	-
TGCAGCGCCCGACTAGCGGCCGGGGAGCTGTTTTTT	CSARLAAGELFF	TRBJ2-2	TRBV29-1	few	TRBD2
TGTGCCAGCAGCAAGACTAGCGGGAGGGCGACGCAGTATTTT	CASSKTSGRATQYF	TRBJ2-3	TRBV28	-	TRBD2
TGTGCCAGCAGCCCGCCGGGGTCCTGGTTGGGCATTCAGTACTTC	CASSPPGSWLGIQYF	TRBJ2-4	TRBV9	-	-
TGTGCCAGCAGCTTAGACAGGTCTAGTCAGCCCCAGCATTTT	CASSLDRSSQPQHF	TRBJ1-5	TRBV7-2	-	-
TGTGCCAGCAGTTTATCAGGACAAGGCACCCCGGGCTCCTACAATGAGCAGTTCTTC	CASSLSGQGTPGSYNEQFF	TRBJ2-1	TRBV27	few	-
TGTGCCACCAGCAGAGGAGACAGGGAGGTTTCACCCCTCCACTTT	CATSRGDREVSPLHF	TRBJ1-6	TRBV15	once	TRBD1
TGTGCCAGCAGCGTAGGAGGTACGGGGGGTGAAAAACTGTTTTTT	CASSVGGTGGEKLFF	TRBJ1-4	TRBV9	once	-
TGCGCCAGCAGGATACTAGCGGGGATACAAGAGACCCAGTACTTC	CASRILAGIQETQYF	TRBJ2-5	TRBV5-1	-	TRBD2
TGTGCCAGTAGAGACAGGGGGCAGGATCAGCCCCAGCATTTT	CASRDRGQDQPQHF	TRBJ1-5	TRBV19	-	TRBD1
TGCGCCAGCAGCCAGGGCCTAATGGACAGGAGTTACGAGCAGTACTTC	CASSQGLMDRSYEQYF	TRBJ2-7	TRBV4-3	-	TRBD1
TGTGCCAGCAGTTTGGTTGGGACAGGGGGCCAGCCCCAGCATTTT	CASSLVGTGGQPQHF	TRBJ1-5	TRBV28	once	TRBD1
TGTGCCAGCAGCCGGACAGGGGGCCCCTATAATTCACCCCTCCACTTT	CASSRTGGPYNSPLHF	TRBJ1-6	TRBV28	-	TRBD1
TGTGCCAGCAGTGAACCGTTCGGCGCGGAATGGACCCAGTACTTC	CASSEPFGAEWTQYF	TRBJ2-5	TRBV25-1	-	-
TGTGCCAGCAGCCAAGAAATGCGAGGGAACACTGAAGCTTTCTTT	CASSQEMRGNTEAFF	TRBJ1-1	TRBV4-2	-	-
TGTGCCAGCACGTTGACAGGGGGGAACACTGAAGCTTTCTTT	CASTLTGGNTEAFF	TRBJ1-1	TRBV25-1	-	TRBD1
TGTGCCAGCAGCCGAGGACAGGACTCCTACGAGCAGTACTTC	CASSRGQDSYEQYF	TRBJ2-7	TRBV4-2	-	TRBD1
TGTGCCAGCAGCGTAGCTGCCGCAGGGGGCTACGAGCAGTACTTC	CASSVAAAGGYEQYF	TRBJ2-7	TRBV9	-	TRBD1
TGTGCCAGCAGTTTACCGGGTGCAAATTCACCCCTCCACTTT	CASSLPGANSPLHF	TRBJ1-6	TRBV27	-	-
TGTGCCAGCAGCTCCCTTCCCAGGGACAGAGTTAATGAAAAACTGTTTTTT	CASSSLPRDRVNEKLFF	TRBJ1-4	TRBV14	once	TRBD1
TGCAGCGCTGGGACGGAGGGAAGAACTGAAGCTTTCTTT	CSAGTEGRTEAFF	TRBJ1-1	TRBV29-1	-	-
TGTGCCAGCAGCGTAGCTGACAGTACGATCGACGAGCAGTACTTC	CASSVADSTIDEQYF	TRBJ2-7	TRBV9	-	-
TGTGCCTGGAGTGTCAGCGTTCTGAGTGGCTACACCTTC	CAWSVSVLSGYTF	TRBJ1-2	TRBV30	-	-
TGTGCCAGCAGTTACTCTAGGACAGGGGGTGGATACGGCTACACCTTC	CASSYSRTGGGYGYTF	TRBJ1-2	TRBV6-5	-	TRBD1
TGTGCCAGCAGTTTTCTCATTTTGAGGGGACATAGCAATCAGCCCCAGCATTTT	CASSFLILRGHSNQPQHF	TRBJ1-5	TRBV28	-	-
TGTGCCAGCAGTCTGGACAGTGCCTACGAGCAGTACTTC	CASSLDSAYEQYF	TRBJ2-7	TRBV27	-	-
TGTGCCAGCAGTTTCTTTCGCGGGACTAGCACAGATACGCAGTATTTT	CASSFFRGTSTDTQYF	TRBJ2-3	TRBV28	-	-
TGTGCCAGCAGTTCCCTTGTAAAGGGAGGAGAGCAGTACTTC	CASSSLVKGGEQYF	TRBJ2-7	TRBV28	-	-
TGTGCCAGCAGCCAGTTGGGTGGAGGTAGCGTCCTATCCTACAATGAGCAGTTCTTC	CASSQLGGGSVLSYNEQFF	TRBJ2-1	TRBV14	-	-